The following is a T cell receptor beta chain sequence with its context. The data belong to a study of T cell responses to AZD1222 COVID-19 vaccine. Sequencing used immunoSEQ multiplex PCR; TCRdb keeps in-frame clones, though not all of them. The sample carries hundreds of thousands of clones, approximately 94% recorded once. Sequencing was performed on peripheral blood, taken on day 0 of MenACWY control vaccination. The receptor was derived from an adult in good health.

CDR3 DNA sequence: TGTGCCAGCTCACCGCAGGACAGTAGCAATCAGCCCCAGCATTTT. Its translation: CASSPQDSSNQPQHF. The J gene is TRBJ1-5, the V gene TRBV18, with D possibly being TRBD1 (6 bases). Germline values: CDR1 KGHSH, CDR2 LQKENI. V was shortened by 3 bases and J by 0 bases, with 9 bases between the two germline ends. The length of the CDR3 is 15 residues.